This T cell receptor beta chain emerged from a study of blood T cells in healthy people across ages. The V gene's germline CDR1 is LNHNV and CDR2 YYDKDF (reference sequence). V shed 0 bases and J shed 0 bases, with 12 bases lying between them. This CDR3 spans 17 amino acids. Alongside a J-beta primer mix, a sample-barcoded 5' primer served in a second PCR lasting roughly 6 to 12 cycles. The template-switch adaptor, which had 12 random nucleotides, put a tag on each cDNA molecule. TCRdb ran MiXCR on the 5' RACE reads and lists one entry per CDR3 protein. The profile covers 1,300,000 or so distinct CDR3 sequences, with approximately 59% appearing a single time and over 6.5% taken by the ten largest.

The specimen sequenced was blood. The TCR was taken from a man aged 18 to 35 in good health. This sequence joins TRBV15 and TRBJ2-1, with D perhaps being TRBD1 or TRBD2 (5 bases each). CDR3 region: CATSREGRDSSYNEQFF. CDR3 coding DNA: TGTGCCACCAGCAGAGAGGGACGTGATAGCTCCTACAATGAGCAGTTCTTC.